In this sample, the clone carrying this TCR beta chain turned up once. Its antigen remains unidentified. The CDR3 covers 13 residues. Germline V CDR1 and CDR2: ENHRY, SYGVKD. Between the trimmed V and J ends, which lost 8 bases and 3 bases, there was a span of 10 bases. These data come from a study of T cell repertoires and HLA-DP antigens. Assay: immunoSEQ multiplex PCR; the TCRdb copy retains only in-frame clones and omits some. The sample consists of around 90,000 clones, roughly 86% of them appearing once. Sequenced: CD4+ T cells from PBMCs. The genes are TRBV10-3 and TRBJ2-2; unclear D gene. This clonotype originated in a man aged 50 or older in good health and CMV-seronegative. In DNA form, the CDR3 reads TGTGCCATCCATAACTCCTACACCGGGGAGCTGTTTTTT. This gives the protein CAIHNSYTGELFF.